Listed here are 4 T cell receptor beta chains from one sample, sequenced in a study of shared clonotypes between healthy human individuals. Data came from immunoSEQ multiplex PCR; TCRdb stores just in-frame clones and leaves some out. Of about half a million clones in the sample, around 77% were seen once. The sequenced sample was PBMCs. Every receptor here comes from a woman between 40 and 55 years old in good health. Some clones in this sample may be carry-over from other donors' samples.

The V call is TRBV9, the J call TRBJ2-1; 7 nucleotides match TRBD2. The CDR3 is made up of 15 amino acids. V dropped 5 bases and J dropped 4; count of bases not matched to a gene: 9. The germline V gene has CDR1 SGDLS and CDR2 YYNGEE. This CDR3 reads CASSPREASYNEQFF. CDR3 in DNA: TGTGCCAGCAGTCCTCGGGAGGCGTCTTACAATGAGCAGTTCTTC.

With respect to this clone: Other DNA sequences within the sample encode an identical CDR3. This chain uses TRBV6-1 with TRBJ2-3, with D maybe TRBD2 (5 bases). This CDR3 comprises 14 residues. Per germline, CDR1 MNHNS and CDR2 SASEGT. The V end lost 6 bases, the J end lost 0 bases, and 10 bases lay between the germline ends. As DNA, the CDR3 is TGTGCCAGCAGAACGAGCGGTAGCACAGATACGCAGTATTTT. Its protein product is CASRTSGSTDTQYF.

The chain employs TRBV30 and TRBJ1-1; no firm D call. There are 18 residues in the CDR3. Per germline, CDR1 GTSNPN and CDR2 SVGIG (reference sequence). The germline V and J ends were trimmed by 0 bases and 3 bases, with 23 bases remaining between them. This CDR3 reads CAWSVYGYKWGIYTEAFF. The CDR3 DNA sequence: TGTGCCTGGAGTGTATACGGGTATAAATGGGGAATTTACACTGAAGCTTTCTTT.

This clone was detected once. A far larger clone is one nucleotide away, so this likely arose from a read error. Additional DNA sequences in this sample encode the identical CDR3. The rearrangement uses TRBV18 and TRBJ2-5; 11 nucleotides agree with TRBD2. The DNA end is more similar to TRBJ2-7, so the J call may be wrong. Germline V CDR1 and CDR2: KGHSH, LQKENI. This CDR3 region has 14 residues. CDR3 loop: CASSPGLAESEQYF. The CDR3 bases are TGCGCCAGCTCACCGGGACTAGCGGAATCCGAGCAGTACTTC.